Below, 32 T cell receptor beta chains from the same sample are listed, as sequenced in a study of shared clonotypes between healthy human individuals. Only in-frame clones appear in the TCRdb table, and some are missing; sequencing was by immunoSEQ multiplex PCR. This table has approximately 510,000 clones, 60% to 85% appearing once. The specimen was PBMCs. The source is a woman in her thirties or forties in good health. Some clones in this sample may be carry-over from other donors' samples.

This chain connects TRBV4-1 to TRBJ2-3; D tentatively fits TRBD1 or TRBD2 (5 bases each). This CDR3 region has 14 residues. Germline values: CDR1 MGHRA, CDR2 YSYEKL. The V end was cut by 3 bases, the J end by 4 bases, with 11 bases between. The CDR3 region has the DNA TGCGCCAGCAGCCAGAGGGGAATCTCAGATACGCAGTATTTT. It specifies CASSQRGISDTQYF.

The chain has TRBV5-4 and TRBJ2-7, with TRBD2 identical over 7 bases. The V gene end was trimmed by 4 bases and the J gene end by 3 bases; junction bases not matched to a gene: 13. CDR1 and CDR2 from the germline V gene are SGHNT and YYREEE (reference sequence). The CDR3 consists of 16 residues. The CDR3 loop reads CASSTGTNPPYYEQYF. CDR3 DNA: TGTGCCAGCAGCACCGGGACTAATCCCCCTTACTACGAGCAGTACTTC.

The chain combines TRBV6-5 with TRBJ1-2; 8 nucleotides line up with TRBD1. With V trimmed by 4 bases and J by 7 bases, 5 bases remained unmatched. Germline values: CDR1 MNHEY, CDR2 SVGAGI. The CDR3 consists of 13 residues. The CDR3 here is CASSSGGAGGYTF. The CDR3 region has the DNA TGTGCCAGCAGTTCAGGGGGCGCAGGTGGCTACACCTTC.

The chain uses TRBV6-4 and TRBJ2-1, with D perhaps matching TRBD2 (6 bases). This CDR3 has 15 residues. The V end was cut by 2 bases, the J end by 8 bases, with 16 bases between. CDR1 is MRHNA and CDR2 is SNTAGT in the germline V gene. The CDR3 sequence is CASSDGLLASDEQFF. DNA of the CDR3: TGTGCCAGCAGTGACGGACTACTAGCTTCCGATGAGCAGTTCTTC.

The CDR3 is CASRNYRQGPANYGYTF. In DNA form, the CDR3 reads TGTGCCAGCAGGAACTATAGACAGGGGCCTGCTAACTATGGCTACACCTTC. The chain carries TRBV27 and TRBJ1-2, with TRBD1 matching over 8 bases. This CDR3 is 17 amino acids long. Germline trimming cut 6 bases from V and 0 bases from J; bases unmatched to any gene: 12. Germline V gives CDR1 MNHEY, CDR2 SMNVEV (reference sequence).

The gene calls are TRBV28 and TRBJ2-3; D possibly matches TRBD1 or TRBD2 (5 bases each). There are 16 residues in the CDR3. Trimming pared 3 bases from V and 6 bases from J, leaving 19 bases between. Germline V gene sequence: CDR1 MDHEN, CDR2 SYDVKM. The CDR3 protein is CASSFVGALKVDTQYF. The CDR3 nucleotides are TGTGCCAGCAGTTTCGTCGGGGCCCTAAAGGTCGATACGCAGTATTTT.

This chain joins TRBV18 and TRBJ2-2; TRBD2 might be the D (6 bases). This CDR3 region has 16 residues. CDR1 is KGHSH, CDR2 LQKENI, per germline. The V end lost 6 bases, the J end lost 2 bases, and 16 bases lay between the germline ends. CDR3 amino acids: CASSPPGLRNTGELFF. The CDR3 bases are TGTGCCAGCTCCCCCCCGGGACTCCGAAACACCGGGGAGCTGTTTTTT. The complete variable domain, with remaining parts taken from reference TRBV18 and TRBJ2-2, reads NAGVMQNPRHLVRRRGQEARLRCSPMKGHSHVYWYRQLPEEGLKFMVYLQKENIIDESGMPKERFSAEFPKEGPSILRIQQVVRGDSAAYFCASSPPGLRNTGELFFGEGSRLTVL.

V gene TRBV11-2 combines with J gene TRBJ2-1; tentative D call: TRBD2 (5 bases). CDR3 length: 13 amino acids. V gave up 2 bases and J gave up 7 bases, with 9 bases separating them. CDR1 is SGHAT, CDR2 FQNNGV, per germline. The CDR3, as DNA: TGTGCCAGCAGCTTATATAGCGAGAATGAGCAGTTCTTC. Translated: CASSLYSENEQFF.

V usage is TRBV5-6 and J usage is TRBJ2-1; 8 bases map to TRBD2. The ends lost 5 bases at V and 7 bases at J; junction bases unmatched: 5. The CDR3 is made up of 13 amino acids. The germline CDR1 and CDR2 sequences are SGHDT and YYEEEE. CDR3 bases: TGTGCCAGCAGTTGGACTAGCACTAATGAGCAGTTCTTC. Translated: CASSWTSTNEQFF.

This clone has just a few counts. The V gene is TRBV2, the J gene TRBJ2-7; 7 bases are shared with TRBD2. The ends lost 4 bases at V and 7 bases at J; junction bases unmatched: 7. Germline V gene data show CDR1 as SNHLY and CDR2 as FYNNEI. CDR3 length equals 13 residues. CDR3 amino acids: CASSVVGGPEQYF. CDR3 in DNA: TGTGCCAGCAGTGTCGTGGGAGGGCCTGAGCAGTACTTC.

The rearrangement uses TRBV27 and TRBJ1-2; the match to TRBD1 covers 10 bases. This CDR3 spans 16 amino acids. From germline, CDR1 is MNHEY and CDR2 SMNVEV (reference sequence). J was trimmed by 6 bases and V by 3 bases; bases with no gene match: 10. As DNA, the CDR3 is TGTGCCAGCAGTTTTAGTGTTGGACAGGGGGTGGATGGCTACACCTTC. Amino acids: CASSFSVGQGVDGYTF.

The chain links TRBV2 to TRBJ2-1, with D perhaps matching TRBD2 (6 bases). The CDR3 consists of 15 residues. CDR1 is SNHLY and CDR2 is FYNNEI in the germline V gene. Trimming pared 8 bases from V and 7 bases from J, leaving 21 bases between. The CDR3 protein is CASQKGTSLGNEQFF. The CDR3, as DNA: TGTGCCAGCCAAAAGGGAACTAGCCTGGGGAATGAGCAGTTCTTC.

The gene calls are TRBV6-5 and TRBJ1-2; D is unresolved. The CDR3 has 14 residues. Trimming cost V 3 bases and J 4 bases, with 12 bases left between them. Germline loops: CDR1 MNHEY, CDR2 SVGAGI. DNA of the CDR3: TGTGCCAGCAGTTATTCGGCCGACTCCTATGGCTACACCTTC. It translates to CASSYSADSYGYTF.

V and J are TRBV6-1 and TRBJ2-1, with D perhaps TRBD2 (6 bases). The CDR3 contains 14 residues. Trimming removed 6 bases at V and 6 bases at J, with 15 bases between. Germline V CDR1 and CDR2: MNHNS, SASEGT. This CDR3 reads CASSGIAVVNEQFF. Here the CDR3 DNA reads TGTGCCAGCAGCGGGATAGCGGTGGTCAATGAGCAGTTCTTC.

This clone was observed a few times. This chain joins TRBV10-2 and TRBJ2-1; 7 bases align to TRBD1. V shed 7 bases and J 2 bases; nucleotides not matched to a gene: 11. The CDR3 spans 16 residues. CDR1 is WSHSY, CDR2 SAAADI, per germline. CDR3 loop: CASISGSGGTYNEQFF. The CDR3 nucleotides read TGCGCCAGCATATCTGGTTCAGGGGGAACCTACAATGAGCAGTTCTTC.

The chain carries TRBV5-1 and TRBJ2-5, with D maybe TRBD2 (6 bases). V lost 9 bases to trimming and J lost 3 bases, with 18 bases between them. The CDR3 extends over 14 amino acids. In germline, CDR1 is SGHRS, CDR2 YFSETQ. The DNA for the CDR3 is TGCGCCACCTCGCGGGGCCCAGTAGAAGAGACCCAGTACTTC. It is translated as CATSRGPVEETQYF.

The chain carries TRBV6-6 and TRBJ1-1; perhaps TRBD1 as D (5 bases). Germline-derived CDR1 and CDR2 are MNHNY and SVGAGI (reference sequence). This CDR3 contains 12 residues. The V gene lost 5 bases and the J gene lost 6 bases, with 10 bases spanning the gap. CDR3 sequence (DNA): TGTGCCAGCAGTGTCTCCAGGGCTGAAGCTTTCTTT. This codes for CASSVSRAEAFF.

The J gene is TRBJ2-3, the V gene TRBV10-3, with D perhaps matching TRBD2 (6 bases). The germline V and J ends were trimmed by 3 bases and 0 bases, with 10 bases remaining between them. The V gene's germline CDR1 is ENHRY and CDR2 SYGVKD. The CDR3 is 15 residues long. The chain's CDR3 is CAISDIGGSTDTQYF. The CDR3, as DNA: TGTGCCATCAGTGATATCGGAGGGAGCACAGATACGCAGTATTTT.

V usage is TRBV4-2 and J usage is TRBJ2-7; 14 bases match TRBD2. CDR3 length equals 15 residues. The V gene's germline CDR1 is LGHNA and CDR2 YNFKEQ. V trimming: 1 base; J trimming: 5 bases; junction bases outside the gene matches: 1. The CDR3: CASSQAGLAGDEQYF. The CDR3 nucleotides read TGTGCCAGCAGCCAAGCGGGACTAGCGGGAGACGAGCAGTACTTC.

The sample holds a few counts of this clone. This chain joins TRBV6-1 and TRBJ1-5; TRBD1 matches 8 bases. Trimming took 6 bases from V and 5 from J; bases not matched to a gene: 9. CDR1 is MNHNS, CDR2 SASEGT, per germline. This CDR3 has 15 amino acids. The CDR3 nucleotides are TGTGCCAGCAGGGGACCCGGGACAGGAGATCAGCCCCAGCATTTT. Its protein is CASRGPGTGDQPQHF.

This sequence joins TRBV30 and TRBJ2-1; perhaps TRBD1 as D (6 bases). Germline values: CDR1 GTSNPN, CDR2 SVGIG (reference sequence). Trimming took off 3 bases at V and 2 bases at J, with 11 bases between the two ends. The CDR3 consists of 14 residues. The CDR3 DNA reads TGTGCCTGGAGGAAACGGGACACCTACAATGAGCAGTTCTTC. Translation gives CAWRKRDTYNEQFF.

CDR3 sequence: CASSRHWDEGGNEQFF. The DNA of the CDR3 is TGTGCCAGCAGCCGACACTGGGACGAGGGGGGGAATGAGCAGTTCTTC. The chain employs TRBV7-2 and TRBJ2-1; TRBD2 might be the D (7 bases). From germline, CDR1 is SGHTA and CDR2 FQGNSA. The CDR3 runs to 16 residues. The V gene lost 5 bases and the J gene lost 7 bases, with 21 bases spanning the gap.

The V call is TRBV5-5, the J call TRBJ1-1, with TRBD1 as a possible D gene (5 bases). The CDR3 length is 13 residues. V was trimmed by 4 bases and J by 4 bases, leaving 11 bases between them. Germline V gives CDR1 SGHKS, CDR2 YYEKEE (reference sequence). In DNA, the CDR3 is TGTGCCAGCAGCAAAGCCGGGGGCACTGAAGCTTTCTTT. Encoded protein: CASSKAGGTEAFF.

The gene calls are TRBV6-1 and TRBJ1-1; D remains unclear. Trimming took off 1 base at V and 1 base at J, with 4 bases between the two ends. CDR3 length: 13 residues. CDR1 and CDR2 from the germline V gene are MNHNS and SASEGT. The CDR3 DNA reads as TGTGCCAGCAGTGAAGGTCCGAACACTGAAGCTTTCTTT. Translated, it gives CASSEGPNTEAFF.

In nucleotides, the CDR3 is TGTGCCAGCAGCCTTGCGCCGAGCTCCTACAATGAGCAGTTCTTC. Protein sequence: CASSLAPSSYNEQFF. V gene TRBV7-2 combines with J gene TRBJ2-1, with no clear D. CDR1 and CDR2 from the germline V gene are SGHTA and FQGNSA. V shed 5 bases and J shed 0 bases, with 11 bases lying between them. The CDR3 sequence is 15 residues long.

V is TRBV11-2 and J is TRBJ2-5; TRBD2 agrees at 13 bases. Germline loops: CDR1 SGHAT, CDR2 FQNNGV. CDR3 length equals 16 residues. The ends lost 4 bases at V and 5 bases at J; junction bases unmatched: 7. The CDR3 protein is CASSSRTSGSGETQYF. The CDR3 region has the DNA TGTGCCAGCAGCTCTCGGACTAGCGGGAGTGGGGAGACCCAGTACTTC.

The chain recombines TRBV28 with TRBJ2-4; 8 bases match TRBD2. V gave up 2 bases and J gave up 10 bases; unmatched junction bases: 10. Germline lookup yields CDR1 MDHEN and CDR2 SYDVKM. CDR3 length: 15 amino acids. CDR3 DNA: TGTGCCAGCAGTTTAAGTCCGGGAGGGCCAACTATTCAGTACTTC. The encoded protein is CASSLSPGGPTIQYF. Based on the CDR3 plus reference TRBV28 and TRBJ2-4, the full variable domain is DVKVTQSSRYLVKRTGEKVFLECVQDMDHENMFWYRQDPGLGLRLIYFSYDVKMKEKGDIPEGYSVSREKKERFSLILESASTNQTSMYLCASSLSPGGPTIQYFGAGTRLSVL.

This clone was detected only a few times. The rearrangement joins TRBV6-5 to TRBJ2-3; weak D call: TRBD1 (6 bases). This CDR3 is 14 amino acids long. The V gene lost 5 bases and the J gene lost 0 bases, with 9 bases spanning the gap. Per the germline V gene, CDR1 is MNHEY and CDR2 is SVGAGI. DNA of the CDR3: TGTGCCAGCAGTAGAGGACAGAGCACAGATACGCAGTATTTT. This codes for CASSRGQSTDTQYF.

The chain recombines TRBV7-9 with TRBJ2-2, with 10 bases fitting TRBD2. This CDR3 has 15 residues. V shed 2 bases, J shed 7 bases, and the junction held 4 bases outside the gene matches. Germline assignment: CDR1 SEHNR and CDR2 FQNEAQ (reference sequence). The CDR3, as DNA: TGTGCCAGCAGCTTACTAGCGGGAGTGGTCGGGGAGCTGTTTTTT. It is translated as CASSLLAGVVGELFF.

A few counts support this clone. This sequence joins TRBV10-3 and TRBJ2-2, with no clear D. Trimming removed 6 bases at V and 0 bases at J, with 8 bases between. This CDR3 contains 14 residues. Germline lookup yields CDR1 ENHRY and CDR2 SYGVKD. The CDR3 region is CAIRKPANTGELFF. As DNA, the CDR3 is TGTGCCATCAGGAAGCCTGCGAACACCGGGGAGCTGTTTTTT.

The chain recombines TRBV18 with TRBJ1-1; the match to TRBD1 covers 10 bases. The CDR3 has 16 residues. J was trimmed by 0 bases and V by 6 bases; bases with no gene match: 7. Germline CDR1 and CDR2: KGHSH and LQKENI. The CDR3 sequence: CASSRQGAGLNTEAFF. For the CDR3, the DNA is TGTGCCAGCTCTCGACAGGGGGCTGGATTGAACACTGAAGCTTTCTTT.

This chain uses TRBV5-6 with TRBJ2-7, with TRBD2 matching 13 bases. CDR3 length equals 16 residues. CDR1 and CDR2 (germline): SGHDT, YYEEEE. V was pared by 4 bases and J by 4 bases, with 8 bases of the junction left unmatched. In nucleotides, the CDR3 is TGTGCCAGCAGCAAAAGGGGACTAGCGGGAATGTACGAGCAGTACTTC. This encodes CASSKRGLAGMYEQYF.